The rows below give T cell receptor beta chains drawn from one sample of a study of blood T cell repertoires in COVID-19. Profiled with immunoSEQ multiplex PCR; TCRdb holds only in-frame clones, not every one. The sample contains some 170,000 clones, roughly 76% of which appear only once. Sequenced sample: peripheral blood. These receptors were collected from a woman aged 35 to 49 with COVID-19, enrolled during active disease. CDR3s include the opening cysteine and the closing phenylalanine or tryptophan. The D gene is left open where the match is weak. A clone size is listed for some rows: how often the clone was seen (once, few, many), or a class if it is expanded.

j_call d_call v_call clone_size cdr3_nt cdr3_aa
TRBJ2-4 . TRBV18 . TGTGCCAGCTCACGACCGGGACAAAGAGCCAAAAACATTCAGTACTTC CASSRPGQRAKNIQYF
TRBJ2-5 . TRBV5-1 . TGCGCCAGCAGGGTGGGGGGTCAAGAGACCCAGTACTTC CASRVGGQETQYF
TRBJ1-1 TRBD1 TRBV11-3 . TGTGCCAGCAGCCGGGACAGTAAGAACACTGAAGCTTTCTTT CASSRDSKNTEAFF
TRBJ1-6 . TRBV30 once TGTGCCTGGGAGCCTGCGGGGCTGAATAATTCACCCCTCCACTTT CAWEPAGLNNSPLHF
TRBJ2-3 . TRBV12-5 . TGTGCTAGTGGTTTGTTACTCTGCATAACAGTTAGCACAGATACGCAGTATTTT CASGLLLCITVSTDTQYF
TRBJ2-5 . TRBV14 . TGTGCCAGCAGCCCCTGGCGGTCGGCAGAGACCCAGTACTTC CASSPWRSAETQYF
TRBJ1-1 TRBD1 TRBV19 many TGTGCCAGTAGTAGCCAGGGGGCGAACACTGAAGCTTTCTTT CASSSQGANTEAFF
TRBJ1-5 TRBD1 TRBV28 . TGTGCCAGCGCCCCTGACAGGGGCCACAATCAGCCCCAGCATTTT CASAPDRGHNQPQHF
TRBJ1-2 . TRBV20-1 . TGCAGTGCTAGAGCCGACTATGGCTACACCTTC CSARADYGYTF
TRBJ2-4 TRBD1 TRBV19 . TGTGCCAGTAGTACACGACAGGGGGCTGGCATTCAGTACTTC CASSTRQGAGIQYF
TRBJ1-3 TRBD1 TRBV9 . TGTGCCAGCAGCGATTCGACAGGGTCGACGGAAAACACCATATATTTT CASSDSTGSTENTIYF
TRBJ2-3 TRBD1 TRBV5-4 . TGTGCCAGCAGCCAGGGGGTTAACACAGATACGCAGTATTTT CASSQGVNTDTQYF
TRBJ1-3 . TRBV6-2/TRBV6-3 few TGTGCCAGCAGTATATCTGGAAACACCATATATTTT CASSISGNTIYF
TRBJ1-3 . TRBV28 . TGTGCCAGCAGTTTAATGCGATCCGGAAACACCATATATTTT CASSLMRSGNTIYF
TRBJ1-5 . TRBV4-1 . TGCGCCAGCAGCCAAGATGCTCGGACAGACCTGCGGCCCCAGCATTTT CASSQDARTDLRPQHF
TRBJ2-1 . TRBV29-1 . TGCAGCGTTCGTTACATAGGGGAAATAGCCTACAATGAGCAGTTCTTC CSVRYIGEIAYNEQFF
TRBJ2-6 TRBD2 TRBV14 . TGTGCCAGCAGCCGAGCGGGACCAAGCTCTGGGGCCAACGTCCTGACTTTC CASSRAGPSSGANVLTF
TRBJ2-6 . TRBV15 . TGTGCCACCAGCAGAGGATCAGGGACTGGGGCCAACGTCCTGACTTTC CATSRGSGTGANVLTF
TRBJ2-2 TRBD2 TRBV19 . TGTGCCAGTAGTGTTCTAGCGGGGGGGACGACTGGCACCGGGGAGCTGTTTTTT CASSVLAGGTTGTGELFF
TRBJ2-3 . TRBV30 . TGTGCCTGGAGCCCAGGGGCAGATACGCAGTATTTT CAWSPGADTQYF
TRBJ1-4 . TRBV20-1 . TGCAGTGCTAGTGGACACAATAATGAAAAACTGTTTTTT CSASGHNNEKLFF
TRBJ1-1 . TRBV6-5 . TGTGCCAGCAGTTACCAGGACATGAACACTGAAGCTTTCTTT CASSYQDMNTEAFF
TRBJ2-4 . TRBV4-2 . TGTGCCAGCAGCCAAGAAGCCCAGGGGCGGGTACAGGCCAAAAACATTCAGTACTTC CASSQEAQGRVQAKNIQYF
TRBJ1-1 . TRBV19 . TGTGCCAGTAGTATGCAGGGCTCTGAAGCTTTCTTT CASSMQGSEAFF
TRBJ1-6 . TRBV6-1 . TGTGCCAGCAGTGAAAAGGGGGTCCCTTCACCCCTCCACTTT CASSEKGVPSPLHF
TRBJ1-4 . TRBV28 few TGTGCCAGCAGCCATCAGGAGGGCGGAGAAAAACTGTTTTTT CASSHQEGGEKLFF
TRBJ2-1 . TRBV19 . TGTGCCAGTAGTATAGATGGGGTAATACTAGGGCCCTACAATGAGCAGTTCTTC CASSIDGVILGPYNEQFF
TRBJ1-4 . TRBV18 once TGTGCCAGCTCACCACCCGGGACTTTTAATGAAAAACTGTTTTTT CASSPPGTFNEKLFF
TRBJ2-7 . TRBV5-6 . TGTGCCAGCACCCTATGGGCGAGGGACGAGCAGTACTTC CASTLWARDEQYF
TRBJ2-2 TRBD2 TRBV27 . TGTGCCAGCAGCCCCAGCGGGGGGGGTACCCCCGGGGAGCTGTTTTTT CASSPSGGGTPGELFF
TRBJ2-3 TRBD2 TRBV7-6 . TGTGCCAGCAGCTCGCCGGCTGGACTAGGCCACACAGATACGCAGTATTTT CASSSPAGLGHTDTQYF
TRBJ1-2 . TRBV19 once TGTGCCAGTAGTACCGTGGCCTTCTCTAACTATGGCTACACCTTC CASSTVAFSNYGYTF
TRBJ2-5 . TRBV18 once TGTGCCAGCTCGTATAACTTGGAGAGGGAGACCCAGTACTTC CASSYNLERETQYF
TRBJ1-2 . TRBV6-5 . TGTGCCAGCAGTTACGGGGGGGCTGGCTATGGCTACACCTTC CASSYGGAGYGYTF
TRBJ2-5 . TRBV29-1 . TGCAGCGTTGAAGGGGGGCTATCTCAAGAGACCCAGTACTTC CSVEGGLSQETQYF
TRBJ1-1 . TRBV27 . TGTGCCAGCAGTCCAAACAGGGAAAACACTGAAGCTTTCTTT CASSPNRENTEAFF
TRBJ1-5 . TRBV3-1/TRBV3-2 few TGTGCCAGCAGCCAAGCGGGACAAGCGCCCCAGCATTTT CASSQAGQAPQHF
TRBJ1-2 TRBD1 TRBV10-3 . TGTGCCATCAGTGAAACCGGGACAGGGGGCGGTGGCTACACCTTC CAISETGTGGGGYTF
TRBJ1-1 . TRBV6-5 . TGTGTCTCGCGGTTTGGAGACGAAGCTTTCTTT CVSRFGDEAFF
TRBJ1-4 TRBD1 TRBV5-6 . TGTGCCAGCAGCCCGGGACAGGGGGCAATTAATGAAAAACTGTTTTTT CASSPGQGAINEKLFF
TRBJ2-1 . TRBV4-2 . TGTGCCAGCAGCCAAGAGTTTAGCGGCGCAAATGAGCAGTTCTTC CASSQEFSGANEQFF
TRBJ1-5 . TRBV5-4 . TGTGCCAGCAGCTTGGGAGGAGATCAGCCCCAGCATTTT CASSLGGDQPQHF
TRBJ2-7 . TRBV10-3 . TGTGCCATCAGTGGGGGCTTCTACGAGCAGTACTTC CAISGGFYEQYF
TRBJ1-2 . TRBV28 few TGTGCCAGCAGTTCCAGGGTAAGAGGCTACACCTTC CASSSRVRGYTF
TRBJ2-2 TRBD2 TRBV11-1 . TGTGCCAGCAGCCCCGGACTAGCAGCTACCGGGGAGCTGTTTTTT CASSPGLAATGELFF
TRBJ2-6 TRBD1 TRBV19 . TGTGCCAGTACCTCCAGGGACAGCGCCTATGACGTCCTGACTTTC CASTSRDSAYDVLTF
TRBJ1-2 . TRBV30 . TGTGCCTGGAGTGTAGGTCCAGGGGAACTCTATGGCTACACCTTC CAWSVGPGELYGYTF
TRBJ1-2 . TRBV16 . TGTGCCAGCAGCCAATCTGTGATATCGCGTCATGGCTACACCTTC CASSQSVISRHGYTF
TRBJ2-7 TRBD2 TRBV28 . TGTGCCAGCAGTTTCCCACTAGCGGGACCTTCCCCCGATTACGAGCAGTACTTC CASSFPLAGPSPDYEQYF